These 31 T cell receptor beta chains share one sample of origin, sequenced in a study of blood T cell repertoires in COVID-19. Only in-frame clones appear in the TCRdb table, and some are missing; sequencing was by immunoSEQ multiplex PCR. The sample contains about 440,000 clones, more than 70% of which appear only once. Sequenced material: peripheral blood. These TCRs come from a woman in her forties or fifties with COVID-19, enrolled during active disease.

The chain carries TRBV5-6 and TRBJ2-5; 10 bases fit TRBD2. Germline CDR1 is SGHDT and CDR2 is YYEEEE. The CDR3 spans 15 residues. V lost 2 bases and J lost 5; bases outside the gene matches: 6. This CDR3 reads CASSLASGGAETQYF. The CDR3 DNA sequence: TGTGCCAGCAGCTTAGCGAGCGGGGGGGCCGAGACCCAGTACTTC.

In this sample, this clone turned up once. V and J are TRBV3-1 (or the pseudogene TRBV3-2) and TRBJ2-7, with D perhaps TRBD1 (5 bases). Germline V CDR1 and CDR2: LGHDT, YNNKEL (reference sequence). V dropped 3 bases and J dropped 2 bases, with 11 bases sitting between them. This CDR3 has 14 amino acids. The CDR3 DNA sequence: TGTGCCAGCAGCCACCTAGGGGCCCCCTACGAGCAGTACTTC. Protein: CASSHLGAPYEQYF.

The chain recombines TRBV6-5 with TRBJ1-1, with 8 bases that match TRBD1. CDR1 is MNHEY, CDR2 SVGAGI, per germline. After removal of 5 bases from V and 8 bases from J, the junction contained 4 bases not matched to a gene. This CDR3 comprises 12 residues. CDR3 region: CASSLDRVEAFF. In DNA form, the CDR3 reads TGTGCCAGCAGTCTGGACAGGGTCGAAGCTTTCTTT.

This rearrangement joins TRBV30 to TRBJ1-1, with 11 bases lining up with TRBD1. The CDR3 totals 15 residues. Germline lookup yields CDR1 GTSNPN and CDR2 SVGIG (reference sequence). Trimming at V came to 4 bases and at J to 6 bases, leaving 10 bases not matched to a gene. The CDR3 nucleotides read TGTGCCTGGATACCGGGACAGGGGGGTCAGGCTGAAGCTTTCTTT. Protein product: CAWIPGQGGQAEAFF.

The rearrangement uses TRBV7-2 and TRBJ1-4; 8 bases agree with TRBD1. Germline V gene data show CDR1 as SGHTA and CDR2 as FQGNSA. This CDR3 region has 15 residues. The J segment lost 6 bases and the V segment lost 4 bases, leaving 7 bases of the junction unmatched. The CDR3 region is CASSWGQEVYEKLFF. In nucleotides, the CDR3 is TGTGCCAGCAGCTGGGGACAGGAGGTTTATGAAAAACTGTTTTTT.

The V call is TRBV21-1, the J call TRBJ1-5; the DNA was not compared with TRBD1, the D call given in the table. TRBV21-1 is a known pseudogene. The CDR3 spans 14 residues. The CDR3 nucleotides read TGTGCCATCCGACCATGGTACAGGGGTCAGCCCCAGCATTTT. Residues: CAIRPWYRGQPQHF.

The CDR3 spells CASSSDMTRSDQYF. CDR3 nucleotide sequence: TGTGCCAGCAGCTCGGATATGACACGCTCCGACCAGTACTTC. The genes are TRBV5-4 and TRBJ2-7; D gene uncertain. CDR1 SGHNT and CDR2 YYREEE come from the germline V gene (reference sequence). The CDR3 runs to 14 residues. The V end lost 3 bases, the J end lost 10 bases, and 20 bases lay between the germline ends.

The chain is built from TRBV5-1 and TRBJ2-1; 8 bases agree with TRBD1. CDR1 and CDR2 (germline): SGHRS, YFSETQ. Trimming removed 4 bases from V and 7 bases from J; junction bases left unmatched: 10. The CDR3 has 15 residues. The CDR3 DNA reads TGCGCCAGCAGCAACCCCCAGGGGGCGGAGAATGAGCAGTTCTTC. It codes for CASSNPQGAENEQFF.

The CDR3 DNA reads as TGTGCTAGTGCCTGGGACAGCGCCCTGGAAGCTTTCTTT. This sequence encodes CASAWDSALEAFF. This chain joins TRBV12-5 and TRBJ1-1; 7 positions agree with TRBD1. Trimming removed 7 bases from V and 8 bases from J; junction bases left unmatched: 10. Germline V gene sequence: CDR1 LGHNT, CDR2 FRNRAP. The CDR3 loop spans 13 amino acids.

The gene calls are TRBV18 and TRBJ2-7; 8 nucleotides align to TRBD1. Germline trimming cut 6 bases from V and 7 bases from J; bases unmatched to any gene: 8. This CDR3 has 13 amino acids. Germline V CDR1 and CDR2: KGHSH, LQKENI. The CDR3 DNA follows: TGTGCCAGCTCCCGTGACAGGGGTGGAGAGCAGTACTTC. Translated: CASSRDRGGEQYF.

V and J are TRBV15 and TRBJ1-2, with 7 bases lining up with TRBD1. The J segment lost 6 bases and the V segment lost 5 bases, leaving 6 bases of the junction unmatched. Germline CDR1 and CDR2: LNHNV and YYDKDF (reference sequence). CDR3 size: 13 residues. The CDR3 DNA follows: TGTGCCACCAGCCTGGGACAGCTGGATGGCTACACCTTC. This encodes CATSLGQLDGYTF.

As regards this clone: At the DNA level, this CDR3 is encoded by other sequences in the same sample as well. The chain combines TRBV6-5 with TRBJ1-1, with 7 bases lining up with TRBD1. Germline values: CDR1 MNHEY, CDR2 SVGAGI. The V and J ends lost 5 bases and 4 bases, in that order; junction bases with no gene match: 1. This CDR3 region has 12 residues. The CDR3 sequence: CASSRTGTEAFF. DNA of the CDR3: TGTGCCAGCAGTCGGACAGGCACTGAAGCTTTCTTT.

J is TRBJ1-2 and V is TRBV30; the D gene is possibly TRBD1 (6 bases). CDR1 and CDR2 (germline): GTSNPN, SVGIG (reference sequence). V gave up 4 bases and J gave up 2 bases, with 11 bases separating them. The length of the CDR3 is 13 residues. The CDR3 loop is CAWTGAKNYGYTF. The CDR3 bases are TGTGCCTGGACAGGGGCGAAAAACTATGGCTACACCTTC.

This clone is a singleton in its sample. The same CDR3 can be traced to other DNA sequences in this sample. The chain has TRBV6-2 or TRBV6-3 and TRBJ2-7, with D possibly being TRBD1 (5 bases). Germline V gives CDR1 MNHEY, CDR2 SVGEGT. V was clipped by 2 bases and J by 3 bases, with 11 bases between them. The CDR3 is 14 amino acids. The CDR3 nucleotides are TGTGCCAGCAGTTACGCAGGGTCAAGCTACGAGCAGTACTTC. It is translated as CASSYAGSSYEQYF.

This clone was detected only a few times. The gene calls are TRBV28 and TRBJ1-6; tentatively, D is TRBD1 (6 bases). The germline V gene has CDR1 MDHEN and CDR2 SYDVKM. V was clipped by 7 bases and J by 6 bases, with 16 bases between them. The CDR3 totals 15 residues. The CDR3, as DNA: TGTGCCAGCACTCCTCCAGGGGCTCCTAATTCACCCCTCCACTTT. It specifies CASTPPGAPNSPLHF.

The chain is built from TRBV11-3 and TRBJ1-6; D is ambiguous. This CDR3 contains 17 residues. V was pared by 2 bases and J by 3 bases, with 14 bases between. Germline V gene sequence: CDR1 SGHNT, CDR2 YENEEA. The CDR3: CASSLSRNRHYNSPLHF. CDR3 sequence (DNA): TGTGCCAGCAGCTTAAGTCGTAACAGACACTATAATTCACCCCTCCACTTT.

The V and J genes are TRBV12-3 or TRBV12-4 and TRBJ1-3, with D hard to call. The V end lost 8 bases, the J end lost 0 bases, and 8 bases lay between the germline ends. The CDR3 is made up of 13 amino acids. The DNA of the CDR3 is TGTGCCAGCTCCTCCTACTCTGGAAACACCATATATTTT. Protein sequence: CASSSYSGNTIYF.

This sequence joins TRBV9 and TRBJ1-3; D is unclear. The germline V and J ends were trimmed by 4 bases and 4 bases, with 3 bases remaining between them. CDR3 length: 11 residues. The germline CDR1 and CDR2 sequences are SGDLS and YYNGEE. This chain's CDR3 is CASSPGNTIYF. The CDR3 nucleotides are TGTGCCAGCAGCCCAGGAAACACCATATATTTT.

The rearrangement links TRBV5-1 to TRBJ1-2; TRBD1 matches at 8 bases. The length of the CDR3 is 15 residues. CDR1 and CDR2 (germline): SGHRS, YFSETQ. V trimming: 1 base; J trimming: 6 bases; junction bases outside the gene matches: 8. In nucleotides, the CDR3 is TGCGCCAGCAGCTTGTGGCAGGACAGGGTTGATGGCTACACCTTC. Encoded protein: CASSLWQDRVDGYTF.

The gene calls are TRBV7-2 and TRBJ1-2; tentatively, D is TRBD1 (5 bases). The V gene's germline CDR1 is SGHTA and CDR2 FQGNSA. This CDR3 region has 14 residues. The V gene lost 3 bases and the J gene lost 1 base, with 9 bases spanning the gap. The CDR3 here is CASSLATDNYGYTF. CDR3 bases: TGTGCCAGCAGCTTGGCGACAGATAACTATGGCTACACCTTC.

The rearrangement uses TRBV6-1 and TRBJ2-7, with 7 bases lining up with TRBD2. This CDR3 spans 15 amino acids. V lost 2 bases, J lost 2 bases, and 6 bases stayed unmatched. Germline CDR1 reads MNHNS; CDR2 reads SASEGT. The CDR3 nucleotides are TGTGCCAGCAGTGAATACCAAGGGAGGGCCTACGAGCAGTACTTC. Amino acids: CASSEYQGRAYEQYF.

The chain joins TRBV27 to TRBJ1-5; a weak D match, TRBD1 (6 bases). Per the germline V gene, CDR1 is MNHEY and CDR2 is SMNVEV (reference sequence). The CDR3 spans 17 residues. V lost 4 bases, J lost 4 bases, and 20 bases lay in between. The CDR3 sequence is CASSSTGQGMGNQPQHF. CDR3 coding DNA: TGTGCCAGCAGTTCGACCGGCCAGGGGATGGGTAATCAGCCCCAGCATTTT.

The rearrangement links TRBV6-1 to TRBJ1-2, with D possibly being TRBD1 (6 bases). The CDR3 is 15 residues long. CDR1 is MNHNS, CDR2 SASEGT, per germline. The germline V and J ends were trimmed by 3 bases and 8 bases, with 19 bases remaining between them. Here the CDR3 reads CASSDGPQGNYGYTF. CDR3 sequence (DNA): TGTGCCAGCAGTGACGGTCCACAGGGTAATTACGGCTACACCTTC.

This clone appeared once. The J gene is TRBJ2-7, the V gene TRBV28, with 14 nucleotides matching TRBD2. The CDR3 is made up of 18 amino acids. Germline V gives CDR1 MDHEN, CDR2 SYDVKM. Trimming removed 10 bases from V and 3 bases from J; junction bases left unmatched: 17. CDR3 nucleotides: TGTGCCACCTCGCCGCTGGGACTAGCGGGGGAAAACCGCTACGAGCAGTACTTC. Amino acids: CATSPLGLAGENRYEQYF. The complete variable domain, with remaining parts taken from reference TRBV28 and TRBJ2-7, reads DVKVTQSSRYLVKRTGEKVFLECVQDMDHENMFWYRQDPGLGLRLIYFSYDVKMKEKGDIPEGYSVSREKKERFSLILESASTNQTSMYLCATSPLGLAGENRYEQYFGPGTRLTVT.

The CDR3 reads CSASGPTEAFF. The CDR3 DNA follows: TGCAGTGCTAGTGGGCCAACCGAAGCTTTCTTT. V and J are TRBV20-1 and TRBJ1-1; D gene uncertain. The length of the CDR3 is 11 residues. Looked up from germline, CDR1 is DFQATT and CDR2 is SNEGSKA (reference sequence). The ends were cut back, 3 bases at V and 8 bases at J, with 10 bases in the middle.

Here the CDR3 DNA reads TGTGCCAGCAGTACAACTAGGAGCCACGATACGCAGTATTTT. It encodes CASSTTRSHDTQYF. V gene TRBV6-6 combines with J gene TRBJ2-3, with D possibly being TRBD2 (5 bases). Trimming removed 5 bases from V and 6 bases from J, with 15 bases in between. This CDR3 contains 14 residues. CDR1 is MNHNY and CDR2 is SVGAGI in the germline V gene (reference sequence).

The chain couples TRBV28 to TRBJ1-2; TRBD1 might be the D (5 bases). Germline V lookup: CDR1 MDHEN, CDR2 SYDVKM. V gave up 11 bases and J gave up 6 bases, with 16 bases separating them. The CDR3 is 12 residues long. DNA for the CDR3: TGTGCCGTAGGGGCACCACTGGATGGCTACACCTTC. Translating it yields CAVGAPLDGYTF.

The V and J genes are TRBV30 and TRBJ2-1; D perhaps matches TRBD2 (6 bases). Germline values: CDR1 GTSNPN, CDR2 SVGIG (reference sequence). V was clipped by 2 bases and J by 2 bases, with 7 bases between them. The CDR3 length is 13 residues. CDR3 coding DNA: TGTGCCTGGAGTACGGGGGCCTACAATGAGCAGTTCTTC. The encoded protein is CAWSTGAYNEQFF.

The V call is TRBV7-3, the J call TRBJ2-7; no firm D call. Deletions cut 5 bases from V and 5 bases from J, with 13 bases between. Germline CDR1 and CDR2: SGHTA and FQGTGA. The CDR3 contains 13 residues. The CDR3 sequence: CASSPTLEHEQYF. The CDR3 DNA follows: TGTGCCAGCAGCCCCACCCTTGAGCACGAGCAGTACTTC.

V usage is TRBV5-4 and J usage is TRBJ2-7; D is perhaps TRBD2 (6 bases). This CDR3 has 15 residues. Trimming shortened V by 0 bases and J by 3 bases, and 13 bases separated the two germline ends. CDR1 is SGHNT, CDR2 YYREEE, per germline (reference sequence). CDR3 protein: CASSLGTTTLYEQYF. For the CDR3, the DNA is TGTGCCAGCAGCTTGGGGACTACCACCCTCTACGAGCAGTACTTC.

This clone was recorded once. The chain recombines TRBV6-4 with TRBJ2-1; maybe TRBD2 (6 bases). Looked up from germline, CDR1 is MRHNA and CDR2 is SNTAGT. Trimming pared 3 bases from V and 5 bases from J, leaving 20 bases between. The CDR3 is made up of 17 amino acids. This CDR3 is CASSEQTSSRGDNEQFF. The CDR3 region has the DNA TGTGCCAGCAGTGAGCAAACTAGCTCCAGAGGTGACAATGAGCAGTTCTTC.